Listed below are T cell receptor beta chains from one sample, sequenced in a study of post-analysis software for immune sequencing data. Each CDR3 protein gets one entry after TCRdb re-called the PCR reads with MiXCR. The data show approximately 660,000 distinct CDR3 sequences, approximately 60% seen once. Sample: blood. These TCRs come from a girl aged 2 to 9 with multiple sclerosis. CDR3s leave out the opening cysteine and the closing phenylalanine or tryptophan.

v_gene,j_gene,CDR3aa
TRBV11-1,TRBJ2-1,ASSFGETQF
TRBV20-1,TRBJ2-1,SARGKERGEQF
TRBV20-1,TRBJ2-3,SARLAASPRQY
TRBV10-3,TRBJ1-2,ATMDRGSAGGYT
TRBV14,TRBJ2-3,ASSQVGGGPLGDTQY
TRBV10-3,TRBJ2-5,AISESQLETQY
TRBV7-3,TRBJ1-1,ASSLTSDTEAF
TRBV7-9,TRBJ1-5,ASNSGAGQPQH
TRBV7-9,TRBJ2-7,ASSSHDTSYEQY
TRBV20-1,TRBJ1-2,SAIGTGDNYGYT
TRBV28,TRBJ2-7,ASSTARTGKNDKREGPYEQY
TRBV5-1,.,ASSSGTSGRYEQY
TRBV6-5,TRBJ2-5,ASSYSRGAGETQY
TRBV20-1,TRBJ1-2,SARDNPGNYGYT
TRBV12-3/TRBV12-4,TRBJ2-2,ASSFTGDTGELF
TRBV9,TRBJ1-6,ASSVGAPDNSPLH
TRBV6-5,TRBJ1-6,ASSRLPDRLNSPLH
TRBV4-1,TRBJ2-7,ASSQVHSLGSYEQY
TRBV20-1,TRBJ2-3,SAIASGIRTDTQY
TRBV6-5,TRBJ2-1,ASSRQGAGNEQF
TRBV15,.,ATSRPGGMETQY
TRBV15,TRBJ2-3,ATSRDPGQDTQY
TRBV29-1,TRBJ2-1,STREGTGGFLYNEQF
TRBV12-3/TRBV12-4,TRBJ2-5,ASSSLAGTQETQY
TRBV5-1,TRBJ2-5,ASSSRVDQETQY
TRBV7-3,TRBJ2-1,ASSLTVRDNEQF
TRBV4-2,TRBJ2-7,ASSQDAGGSSYEQY
TRBV5-1,TRBJ2-5,ASSFRGSGGQETQY
TRBV7-2,TRBJ2-2,ASSFGGTNTGELF
TRBV4-3,TRBJ2-1,ASSQSAQGIGNEQF
TRBV19,TRBJ1-5,ASSGGEYSNQPQH
TRBV6-2/TRBV6-3,TRBJ2-3,ASSPQAGSDTQY
TRBV5-1,TRBJ2-3,ASSLGREIDTQY
TRBV25-1,.,ASSGLGTALQETQY
TRBV29-1,.,SVGVSDRGQGTQY
TRBV4-1,TRBJ1-5,ASSQDPVGQPQH
TRBV20-1,TRBJ2-1,SARITRGLAYEQF
TRBV11-3,TRBJ2-1,ASSTRTGGGDEQF
TRBV12-3/TRBV12-4,TRBJ2-1,ASSSMRGRYNEQF
TRBV15,TRBJ2-1,ATSRQRAYNEQF
TRBV20-1,TRBJ2-1,SAEAGTSDYNEQF
TRBV12-3/TRBV12-4,TRBJ2-1,ASSRTDYNEQF
TRBV6-1,TRBJ1-2,ASTGSWQAAAYGYT